The rows below give T cell receptor beta chains drawn from one sample of a study of PD-1 blockade in mismatch repair-deficient tumors. Generated by immunoSEQ multiplex PCR, the TCRdb table keeps only in-frame clones and is missing some. This table holds some 110,000 clones, about 80% found once. The sequencing here drew on peripheral blood, taken just over 59 weeks after starting pembrolizumab. These receptor sequences come from an adult with mismatch repair-deficient cancer. Both conserved end residues are trimmed from each CDR3.

v_call	j_call	cdr3_aa
TRBV19	TRBJ2-7	ASSIGGGSPRGQY
TRBV27	TRBJ2-1	ASRTGYSYNEQF
TRBV6-5	TRBJ1-3	ASSYSRPGKGNTIY
TRBV7-2	TRBJ1-1	ASSPRLGGENTEAF
TRBV9	TRBJ2-1	ASSGQGLADEQF
TRBV7-6	TRBJ1-1	ASSLGDRGNTEAF
TRBV9	TRBJ2-7	ASSVESGSSYEQY
TRBV11-3	TRBJ2-3	ASRRSTDTQY
TRBV7-3	TRBJ1-3	ASSLMGSGSGNTIY
TRBV6-5	TRBJ2-7	ASSYPPRSGLNEQY
TRBV4-2	TRBJ2-5	ASSSELHEETQY
TRBV6-5	TRBJ1-1	ASRENTEAF
TRBV6-1	TRBJ1-5	ASSPGVLPQH
TRBV9	TRBJ2-2	ASSESGSGTGELF
TRBV27	TRBJ1-4	ASSFSGFEKLF
TRBV19	TRBJ1-4	ASHPGQPSLSEKLF
TRBV5-1	TRBJ2-6	ASSLDARGRSGANVLT
TRBV9	TRBJ2-3	ASSAYSGLDTDTQY
TRBV18	TRBJ2-2	ASSPWAPANTGELF
TRBV19	TRBJ2-4	ASSIVASGRAKNIQY
TRBV11-3	TRBJ2-7	ASSSRTGEPYEQY
TRBV2	TRBJ2-5	ASYLRGETQY
TRBV5-4	TRBJ2-3	ASTLGRTDTQY
TRBV7-2	TRBJ1-1	ASSGTDTEAF
TRBV6-5	TRBJ1-2	ASTQGGGYT
TRBV7-2	TRBJ2-1	ASSLPRRGANEQF
TRBV19	TRBJ2-2	ASSITGPNTGELF
TRBV2	TRBJ2-3	ASAELESDTQY
TRBV9	TRBJ2-7	ASSGDRAYEQY
TRBV2	TRBJ1-5	ASREYRDSFGPQH